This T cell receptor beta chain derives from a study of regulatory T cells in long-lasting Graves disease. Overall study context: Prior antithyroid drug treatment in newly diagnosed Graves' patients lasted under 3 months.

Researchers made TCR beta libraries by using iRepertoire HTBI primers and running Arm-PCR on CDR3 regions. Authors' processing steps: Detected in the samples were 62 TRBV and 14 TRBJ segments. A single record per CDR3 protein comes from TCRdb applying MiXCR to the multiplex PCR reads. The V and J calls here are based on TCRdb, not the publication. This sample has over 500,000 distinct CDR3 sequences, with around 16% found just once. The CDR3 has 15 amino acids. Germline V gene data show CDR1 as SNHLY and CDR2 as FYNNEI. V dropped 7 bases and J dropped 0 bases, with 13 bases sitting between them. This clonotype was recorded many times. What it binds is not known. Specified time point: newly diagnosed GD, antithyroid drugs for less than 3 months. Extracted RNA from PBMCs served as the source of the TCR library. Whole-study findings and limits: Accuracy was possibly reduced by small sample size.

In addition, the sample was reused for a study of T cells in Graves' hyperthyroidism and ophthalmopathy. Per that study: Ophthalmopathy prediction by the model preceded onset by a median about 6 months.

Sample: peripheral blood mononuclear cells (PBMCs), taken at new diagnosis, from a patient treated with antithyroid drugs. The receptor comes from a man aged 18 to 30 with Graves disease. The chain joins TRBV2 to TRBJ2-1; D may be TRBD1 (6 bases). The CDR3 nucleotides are TGTGCCAGCAATACTCAGGGGAGCTCCTACAATGAGCAGTTCTTC. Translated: CASNTQGSSYNEQFF. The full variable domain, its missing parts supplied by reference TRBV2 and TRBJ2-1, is EPEVTQTPSHQVTQMGQEVILRCVPISNHLYFYWYRQILGQKVEFLVSFYNNEISEKSEIFDDQFSVERPDGSNFTLKIRSTKLEDSAMYFCASNTQGSSYNEQFFGPGTRLTVL.